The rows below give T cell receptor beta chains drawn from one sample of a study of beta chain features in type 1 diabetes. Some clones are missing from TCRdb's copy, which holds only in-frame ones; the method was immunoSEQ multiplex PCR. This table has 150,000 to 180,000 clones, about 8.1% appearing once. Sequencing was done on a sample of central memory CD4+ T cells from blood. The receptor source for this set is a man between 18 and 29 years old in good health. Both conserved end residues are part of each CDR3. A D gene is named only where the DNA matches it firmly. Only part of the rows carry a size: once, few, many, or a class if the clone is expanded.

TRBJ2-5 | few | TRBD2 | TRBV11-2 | CASSLKGSSGNLETQYF | TGTGCCAGCAGCTTAAAGGGTTCTAGCGGGAATCTAGAGACCCAGTACTTC
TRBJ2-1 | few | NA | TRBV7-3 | CASSLGGLNEQFF | TGTGCCAGCAGCTTGGGGGGGCTGAATGAGCAGTTCTTC
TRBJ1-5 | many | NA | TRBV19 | CASTQVGQSNQPQHF | TGTGCCAGTACACAGGTTGGACAGAGCAATCAGCCCCAGCATTTT
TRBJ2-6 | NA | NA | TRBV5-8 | CASSLAAGTTPLTF | TGTGCCAGCAGCTTGGCGGCAGGGACAACTCCCCTGACTTTC
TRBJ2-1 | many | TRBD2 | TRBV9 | CASSGLSGLGGEQFF | TGTGCCAGCAGCGGACTAAGCGGGTTGGGGGGGGAGCAGTTCTTC
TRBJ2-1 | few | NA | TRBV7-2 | CASSLSGSSYNEQFF | TGTGCCAGCAGCCTTAGCGGAAGCTCCTACAATGAGCAGTTCTTC
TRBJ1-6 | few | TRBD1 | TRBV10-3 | CAIRGQGNSPLHF | TGTGCCATCAGGGGACAGGGAAATTCACCCCTCCACTTT
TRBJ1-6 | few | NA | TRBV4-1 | CASSHQGRGRGHSPLHF | TGCGCCAGCAGCCACCAGGGCCGCGGGCGGGGTCATTCACCCCTCCACTTT
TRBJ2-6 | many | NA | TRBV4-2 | CASSQESQGGSGANVLTF | TGTGCCAGCAGCCAAGAATCGCAGGGCGGCTCTGGGGCCAACGTCCTGACTTTC
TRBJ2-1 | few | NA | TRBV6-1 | CASSGGAGYNEQFF | TGTGCCAGCAGTGGAGGGGCGGGGTACAATGAGCAGTTCTTC
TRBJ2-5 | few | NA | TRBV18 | CASSRDIQETQYF | TGTGCCAGCTCACGGGACATTCAAGAGACCCAGTACTTC
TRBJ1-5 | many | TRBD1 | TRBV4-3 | CASSPRTGGQPQHF | TGCGCCAGCAGCCCGCGGACAGGCGGGCAGCCCCAGCATTTT
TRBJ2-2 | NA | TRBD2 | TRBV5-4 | CASSRLAGGLNTGELFF | TGTGCCAGCAGCCGACTAGCGGGGGGGTTGAACACCGGGGAGCTGTTTTTT
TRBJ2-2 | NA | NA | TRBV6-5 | CASSYSSAGHTGELFF | TGTGCCAGCAGTTACTCGTCGGCAGGGCACACCGGGGAGCTGTTTTTT
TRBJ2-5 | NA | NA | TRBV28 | CASSFRGWQETQYF | TGTGCCAGCAGTTTTCGGGGGTGGCAAGAGACCCAGTACTTC
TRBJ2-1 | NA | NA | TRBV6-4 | CASRETYNEQFF | TGTGCCAGCAGGGAGACCTACAATGAGCAGTTCTTC
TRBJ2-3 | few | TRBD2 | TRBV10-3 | CATQAGYVTDTQYF | TGTGCCACCCAAGCGGGGTATGTCACAGATACGCAGTATTTT
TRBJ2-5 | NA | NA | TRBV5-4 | CASQPHGGARETQYF | TGTGCCAGCCAACCCCATGGGGGGGCGAGGGAGACCCAGTACTTC
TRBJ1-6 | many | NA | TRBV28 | CASSPASTGISPLHF | TGTGCCAGCAGTCCGGCCTCTACAGGGATTTCACCCCTCCACTTT
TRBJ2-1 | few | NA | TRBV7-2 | CASSPRGGGISYNEQFF | TGTGCCAGCAGCCCCCGGGGAGGGGGTATCTCCTACAATGAGCAGTTCTTC
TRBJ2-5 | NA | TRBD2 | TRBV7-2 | CASSIGLAGETQYF | TGTGCCAGCAGCATCGGACTAGCGGGAGAGACCCAGTACTTC
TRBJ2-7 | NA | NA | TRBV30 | CAWSVMAGIASEQYF | TGTGCCTGGAGTGTAATGGCAGGGATCGCGTCCGAGCAGTACTTC
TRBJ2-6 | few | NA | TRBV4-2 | CASSSTRPGANVLTF | TGTGCCAGCAGCTCGACTAGGCCTGGGGCCAACGTCCTGACTTTC
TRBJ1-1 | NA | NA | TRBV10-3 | CAIRNSRDTEAFF | TGTGCCATCCGAAATTCGAGAGACACTGAAGCTTTCTTT
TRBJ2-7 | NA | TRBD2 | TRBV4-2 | CASSQGVAGGAYEQYF | TGTGCCAGCAGCCAAGGGGTAGCGGGAGGAGCCTACGAGCAGTACTTC
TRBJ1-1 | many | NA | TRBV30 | CAWSVGRGAEAFF | TGTGCCTGGAGTGTTGGCAGGGGCGCTGAAGCTTTCTTT
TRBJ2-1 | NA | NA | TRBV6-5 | CASSVRDEQFF | TGTGCCAGCAGTGTGAGGGATGAGCAGTTCTTC
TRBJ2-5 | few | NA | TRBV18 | CASSRDRKETQYF | TGTGCCAGCTCACGTGACAGAAAAGAGACCCAGTACTTC
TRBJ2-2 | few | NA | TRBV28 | CASRTRPTGELFF | TGTGCCAGCAGGACTAGACCCACCGGGGAGCTGTTTTTT
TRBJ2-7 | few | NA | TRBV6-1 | CASSGINQGGGYEQYF | TGTGCCAGCAGTGGGATCAATCAGGGGGGAGGATACGAGCAGTACTTC
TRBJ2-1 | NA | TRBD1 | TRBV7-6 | CASSKGQGAGNEQFF | TGTGCCAGCAGCAAGGGACAGGGGGCAGGGAATGAGCAGTTCTTC
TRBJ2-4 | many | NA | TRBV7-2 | CASSPPSTRGSNIQYF | TGTGCCAGCAGCCCCCCTTCGACCAGGGGTTCAAACATTCAGTACTTC
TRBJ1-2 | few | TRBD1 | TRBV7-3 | CASSFDRAYGYTF | TGTGCCAGCAGCTTCGACAGGGCCTATGGCTACACCTTC
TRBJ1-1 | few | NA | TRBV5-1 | CASREQGANTEAFF | TGCGCCAGCAGAGAACAAGGAGCGAACACTGAAGCTTTCTTT
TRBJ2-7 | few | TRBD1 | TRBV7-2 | CASSPVRDRGQYF | TGTGCCAGCAGCCCCGTCCGGGACAGGGGGCAGTACTTC
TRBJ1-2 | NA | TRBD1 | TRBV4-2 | CASSQGGTGAYGYTF | TGTGCCAGCAGCCAAGGTGGGACAGGGGCATATGGCTACACCTTC
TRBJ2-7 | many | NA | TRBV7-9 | CASSPRGSSSYEQYF | TGTGCCAGCAGCCCTAGGGGCAGCAGTAGTTACGAGCAGTACTTC
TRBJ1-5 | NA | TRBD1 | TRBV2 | CASCDRGDFQPQHF | TGTGCCAGCTGTGACAGGGGGGATTTTCAGCCCCAGCATTTT
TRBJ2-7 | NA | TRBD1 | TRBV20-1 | CSAGQGNEQYF | TGCAGTGCGGGACAGGGCAACGAGCAGTACTTC
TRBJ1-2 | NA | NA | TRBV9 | CASSVGQGYGYGYTF | TGTGCCAGCAGCGTAGGGCAGGGCTACGGCTATGGCTACACCTTC
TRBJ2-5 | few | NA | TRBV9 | CASKGSGETQYF | TGTGCCAGCAAGGGGTCAGGAGAGACCCAGTACTTC
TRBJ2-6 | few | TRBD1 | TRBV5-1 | CASSFTGGSGANVLTF | TGCGCCAGCAGCTTCACAGGGGGCTCTGGGGCCAACGTCCTGACTTTC
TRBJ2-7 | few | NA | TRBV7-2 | CASSSTGTSYEQYF | TGTGCCAGCAGCTCCACAGGGACCTCCTACGAGCAGTACTTC